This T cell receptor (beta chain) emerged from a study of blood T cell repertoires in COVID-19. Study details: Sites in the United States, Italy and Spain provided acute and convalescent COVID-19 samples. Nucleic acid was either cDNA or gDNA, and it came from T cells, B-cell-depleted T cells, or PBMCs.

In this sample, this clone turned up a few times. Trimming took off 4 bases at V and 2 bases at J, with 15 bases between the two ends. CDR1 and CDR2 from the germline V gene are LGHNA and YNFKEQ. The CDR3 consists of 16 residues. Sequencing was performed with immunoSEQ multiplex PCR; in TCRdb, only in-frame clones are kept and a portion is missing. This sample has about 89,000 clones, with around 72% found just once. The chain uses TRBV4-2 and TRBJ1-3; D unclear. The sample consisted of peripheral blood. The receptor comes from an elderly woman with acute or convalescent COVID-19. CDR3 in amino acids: CASSPSTAAAGNTIYF. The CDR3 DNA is TGTGCCAGCAGCCCCTCCACGGCGGCCGCTGGAAACACCATATATTTT.